This TCR beta chain was captured in a study of T-cell reconstitution after alpha-beta-depleted transplantation in children. Study-wide findings and caveats: Recipient T cells and thymic progenitors that survived gave rise to the high TCRbeta diversity observed at day 60 in some patients. By one year post-transplant, T-cell counts and diversity largely arose from T cells that were newly produced. At around two months after transplant, the alpha-beta T cells were reportedly derived from several hundred expanded clones that came from non-depleted graft cells.

V lost 3 bases to trimming and J lost 4 bases, with 19 bases between them. CDR1 SGHKS and CDR2 YYEKEE come from the germline V gene (reference sequence). This CDR3 spans 16 amino acids. As concerns this clonotype: Its antigen remains unknown.

Unique molecular identifiers featured in how the TCRbeta library was prepared. One entry per CDR3 protein, called by TCRdb with MiXCR from the PCR reads. The profile shows approximately 85,000 distinct CDR3 sequences, 15% to 19% of them singletons. The gene calls are TRBV5-5 and TRBJ1-2; D is ambiguous. The source of this sequence is a male patient under 10 years old who had a stem cell transplant for acute lymphoblastic leukemia, so the T cells may come from the graft donor. Source: PBMCs, mostly from graft donor cells, taken 180 days after TCRalphabeta/CD19-depleted stem cell transplant. The CDR3 coding sequence is TGTGCCAGCAGCTCCCGGGCCCCCCATGCGGGCTATGGCTACACCTTC. Amino acids: CASSSRAPHAGYGYTF.